The 30 T cell receptor beta chains presented below share a single source sample, sequenced in a study of human T cells and chemical hapten exposure. TCRdb itself ran the RACE reads through MiXCR, one entry per CDR3 protein. The sample shows around 190,000 distinct CDR3 sequences, 20% to 25% of them seen only once. Time point defined: patch test 1, 2 weeks after DPC sensitization. Stated treatment: therapeutic diphenylcyclopropenone sensitization with weekly scalp DPC. The sample here was whole blood, taken in connection with sensitization to the hapten diphenylcyclopropenone (DPC). The receptors here all came from a woman aged 50 to 65 with alopecia areata. Some clones in this sample may be carry-over from other donors' samples.

The genes are TRBV2 and TRBJ1-1, with D tentatively TRBD1 (5 bases). Germline V gene data show CDR1 as SNHLY and CDR2 as FYNNEI. This CDR3 comprises 16 residues. Trimming cost V 2 bases and J 0 bases, with 13 bases left between them. CDR3 bases: TGTGCCAGCAGTGAATGGGACCGGTTAGTGAACACTGAAGCTTTCTTT. Its protein is CASSEWDRLVNTEAFF.

J is TRBJ2-7 and V is TRBV2; the D is unclear. This CDR3 comprises 14 residues. Germline V CDR1 and CDR2: SNHLY, FYNNEI. V lost 3 bases, J lost 4 bases, and 13 bases lay in between. The CDR3 bases are TGTGCCAGCAGTGATAGAAGGTATCCGTACGAGCAGTACTTC. The encoded protein is CASSDRRYPYEQYF.

This clonotype was observed a handful of times. The V and J genes are TRBV2 and TRBJ2-1; 9 positions match TRBD2. This CDR3 contains 14 residues. CDR1 is SNHLY and CDR2 is FYNNEI in the germline V gene. V trimming: 3 bases; J trimming: 7 bases; junction bases outside the gene matches: 4. In DNA form, the CDR3 reads TGTGCCAGCAGTGAGGGACTAGCAGTTAATGAGCAGTTCTTC. Residues: CASSEGLAVNEQFF. Full variable domain (missing parts from reference TRBV2 and TRBJ2-1): EPEVTQTPSHQVTQMGQEVILRCVPISNHLYFYWYRQILGQKVEFLVSFYNNEISEKSEIFDDQFSVERPDGSNFTLKIRSTKLEDSAMYFCASSEGLAVNEQFFGPGTRLTVL.

The V gene is TRBV27, the J gene TRBJ2-2, with 11 bases identical to TRBD2. V dropped 6 bases and J dropped 8; count of bases not matched to a gene: 8. The CDR3 sequence is 15 residues long. Germline V gene data show CDR1 as MNHEY and CDR2 as SMNVEV (reference sequence). The CDR3 is CASSPTSGRGGELFF. In nucleotides, the CDR3 is TGTGCCAGCAGCCCAACTAGCGGGAGAGGAGGGGAGCTGTTTTTT.

In this sample, this clonotype turned up a few times. V and J are TRBV6-1 and TRBJ2-1; D is perhaps TRBD2 (5 bases). V lost 2 bases, J lost 5 bases, and 10 bases lay in between. Per the germline V gene, CDR1 is MNHNS and CDR2 is SASEGT. The CDR3 extends over 14 amino acids. The CDR3 sequence is CASSERRRDNEQFF. CDR3 sequence (DNA): TGTGCCAGCAGTGAAAGGAGGCGCGACAATGAGCAGTTCTTC.

This clonotype turned up a few times. The chain couples TRBV12-5 to TRBJ2-4; TRBD1 matches at 9 bases. This CDR3 has 22 amino acids. CDR1 and CDR2 (germline): LGHNT, FRNRAP. V shed 3 bases, J shed 2 bases, and the junction held 23 bases outside the gene matches. CDR3 nucleotides: TGTGCTAGTGGTTTCACCTCACAGGGGGCAAGTCAAAAACGACAAACCAAAAACATTCAGTACTTC. Protein: CASGFTSQGASQKRQTKNIQYF.

The V call is TRBV5-5, the J call TRBJ2-1; the D gene is possibly TRBD2 (5 bases). CDR1 is SGHKS, CDR2 YYEKEE, per germline (reference sequence). Trimming removed 0 bases at V and 3 bases at J, with 13 bases between. The CDR3 contains 16 residues. CDR3 amino acids: CASSLGGRVNYNEQFF. The CDR3 bases are TGTGCCAGCAGCTTGGGCGGGCGAGTTAACTACAATGAGCAGTTCTTC. The full variable domain, completed using reference TRBV5-5 and TRBJ2-1, is DAGVTQSPTHLIKTRGQQVTLRCSPISGHKSVSWYQQVLGQGPQFIFQYYEKEERGRGNFPDRFSARQFPNYSSELNVNALLLGDSALYLCASSLGGRVNYNEQFFGPGTRLTVL.

This clonotype qualifies as medium-sized (0.01 to 0.1%). The chain has TRBV6-5 and TRBJ1-1, with D possibly being TRBD1 (6 bases). Germline lookup yields CDR1 MNHEY and CDR2 SVGAGI. The CDR3 length is 14 residues. V was pared by 2 bases and J by 4 bases, with 11 bases between. The CDR3 reads CASSYGGWGTEAFF. The CDR3 DNA reads as TGTGCCAGCAGTTACGGGGGCTGGGGCACTGAAGCTTTCTTT.

The V and J genes are TRBV6-1 and TRBJ1-1; tentative D call: TRBD1 (5 bases). Germline lookup yields CDR1 MNHNS and CDR2 SASEGT. The CDR3 covers 12 residues. Trimming removed 2 bases at V and 10 bases at J, with 11 bases between. CDR3 protein: CASSEWAQGAFF. The DNA of the CDR3 is TGTGCCAGCAGTGAATGGGCCCAGGGAGCTTTCTTT.

CDR3 region: CATSKTGERYEKLFF. CDR3 coding DNA: TGTGCCACCAGTAAAACAGGGGAACGGTATGAAAAACTGTTTTTT. This chain links TRBV15 with TRBJ1-4; TRBD1 matches 7 bases. J gave up 6 bases and V 6 bases, and 10 bases lay outside the gene matches. The germline gives CDR1 LNHNV, CDR2 YYDKDF (reference sequence). CDR3 size: 15 residues.

The J gene is TRBJ2-1, the V gene TRBV29-1; no reliable D call. CDR1 and CDR2 (germline): SQVTM, ANQGSEA. The CDR3 is 10 amino acids. Trimming shortened V by 4 bases and J by 9 bases, and 7 bases separated the two germline ends. The CDR3 sequence: CSVGLSEQFF. Here the CDR3 DNA reads TGCAGCGTTGGGCTGTCTGAGCAGTTCTTC.

There are many counts of this clonotype. The chain employs TRBV20-1 and TRBJ1-2; 7 nucleotides match TRBD1. V lost 8 bases and J lost 6; bases outside the gene matches: 24. The CDR3 is 17 residues long. The germline V gene has CDR1 DFQATT and CDR2 SNEGSKA (reference sequence). The chain's CDR3 is CSPRDRRSQGRIDGYTF. The CDR3 nucleotides are TGCAGTCCCCGGGACAGACGAAGTCAGGGGCGTATCGATGGCTACACCTTC.

The V gene is TRBV5-1, the J gene TRBJ2-2; 7 positions agree with TRBD1. Per germline, CDR1 SGHRS and CDR2 YFSETQ. The CDR3 is 15 amino acids. V lost 4 bases to trimming and J lost 7 bases; unmatched junction nucleotides: 10. The CDR3 nucleotides are TGCGCCAGCAGCATACGGACAGGACCCGGCGGGGAGCTGTTTTTT. It specifies CASSIRTGPGGELFF.

The V gene is TRBV2, the J gene TRBJ2-5, with a weak D call TRBD1 (7 bases). V lost 5 bases and J lost 5, with 18 bases in between. Germline lookup yields CDR1 SNHLY and CDR2 FYNNEI. This CDR3 has 15 amino acids. CDR3 in amino acids: CASSLEQGGQETQYF. CDR3 bases: TGTGCCAGCAGTCTGGAGCAGGGGGGTCAGGAGACCCAGTACTTC.

The V gene is TRBV12-3 or TRBV12-4, the J gene TRBJ1-1; no clear D gene. The CDR3 runs to 11 residues. Trimming took off 3 bases at V and 5 bases at J, with 4 bases between the two ends. CDR3 region: CASSFQTEAFF. For the CDR3, the DNA is TGTGCCAGCAGTTTTCAGACTGAAGCTTTCTTT.

V and J are TRBV28 and TRBJ2-7; D is perhaps TRBD1 or TRBD2 (5 bases each). Germline CDR1 reads MDHEN; CDR2 reads SYDVKM. The CDR3 consists of 14 residues. Trimming took 4 bases from V and 3 from J, leaving 13 bases between them. Written as DNA, the CDR3 is TGTGCCAGCAGTTCTCCGGGGCTACGCTACGAGCAGTACTTC. Protein sequence: CASSSPGLRYEQYF.

As DNA, the CDR3 is TGTGCCAGCAGTGAAACCGGGACAGGGGGCTCCTACAATGAGCAGTTCTTC. This translates into CASSETGTGGSYNEQFF. J is TRBJ2-1 and V is TRBV2, with TRBD1 matching over 11 bases. The germline V gene encodes CDR1 SNHLY and CDR2 FYNNEI. The CDR3 has 17 residues. V dropped 2 bases and J dropped 0; count of bases not matched to a gene: 3.

The CDR3 reads CASTRGTSAYNEQFF. DNA for the CDR3: TGTGCCAGCACCCGAGGGACTAGCGCCTACAATGAGCAGTTCTTC. The rearrangement joins TRBV6-6 to TRBJ2-1, with TRBD2 identical over 10 bases. V was pared by 7 bases and J by 2 bases, with 5 bases of the junction left unmatched. The CDR3 extends over 15 amino acids. Germline loops: CDR1 MNHNY, CDR2 SVGAGI (reference sequence).

This rearrangement joins TRBV20-1 to TRBJ2-7; the match to TRBD2 covers 8 bases. The V gene's germline CDR1 is DFQATT and CDR2 SNEGSKA (reference sequence). Trimming took 0 bases from V and 4 from J; bases not matched to a gene: 8. The CDR3 is made up of 15 amino acids. For the CDR3, the DNA is TGCAGTGCTAGAGATCCCGGGGGACTAGTGTACGAGCAGTACTTC. Its protein is CSARDPGGLVYEQYF.

This clonotype was seen more than once but under ten times. The rearrangement uses TRBV5-6 and TRBJ1-1, with 9 nucleotides matching TRBD1. The CDR3 runs to 16 residues. The J segment lost 4 bases and the V segment lost 6 bases, leaving 13 bases of the junction unmatched. CDR1 SGHDT and CDR2 YYEEEE come from the germline V gene. The CDR3 DNA is TGTGCCAGCAAAATGGGGACGGGACAGGGTGGCACTGAAGCTTTCTTT. The encoded protein is CASKMGTGQGGTEAFF.

This clonotype was counted a single time. The rearrangement uses TRBV5-1 and TRBJ2-4, with 11 bases aligning to TRBD2. V lost 0 bases and J lost 6; bases outside the gene matches: 8. Germline CDR1 is SGHRS and CDR2 is YFSETQ. This CDR3 has 17 amino acids. CDR3 sequence (DNA): TGCGCCAGCAGCTTGGCCCTAGCGGGAGGTCGTGGAAACATTCAGTACTTC. Protein product: CASSLALAGGRGNIQYF.

The rearrangement joins TRBV6-5 to TRBJ2-7; 10 bases are shared with TRBD1. The CDR3 has 14 amino acids. After removal of 7 bases from V and 4 bases from J, the junction contained 7 bases not matched to a gene. CDR1 MNHEY and CDR2 SVGAGI come from the germline V gene. CDR3 nucleotides: TGTGCCAGCACTCCCGGGACAGGGGTGTACGAGCAGTACTTC. Translation: CASTPGTGVYEQYF.

A few counts support this clonotype. This chain uses TRBV3-1 with TRBJ1-5; D is uncertain. The CDR3 covers 14 residues. Trimming cost V 5 bases and J 9 bases, with 17 bases left between them. CDR1 and CDR2 from the germline V gene are LGHDT and YNNKEL (reference sequence). This CDR3 reads CASSLGRTEGPQHF. CDR3 nucleotides: TGTGCCAGCAGCTTAGGGCGCACGGAGGGGCCCCAGCATTTT.

This clonotype was seen a handful of times. The rearrangement joins TRBV5-6 to TRBJ2-7; 7 bases align to TRBD1. V trimming: 3 bases; J trimming: 3 bases; junction bases outside the gene matches: 3. The CDR3 loop spans 13 amino acids. Germline V gene lookup returns CDR1 SGHDT and CDR2 YYEEEE. CDR3 coding DNA: TGTGCCAGCAGCTACGGGACAGTCTACGAGCAGTACTTC. Its protein is CASSYGTVYEQYF.

The table lists this clonotype with a count of one. The J gene is TRBJ1-5, the V gene TRBV15; D is unresolved. Per germline, CDR1 LNHNV and CDR2 YYDKDF (reference sequence). The germline V and J ends were trimmed by 2 bases and 3 bases, with 5 bases remaining between them. The CDR3 is 13 amino acids. The CDR3 nucleotides read TGTGCCACCAGCAGAAGCACCAATCAGCCCCAGCATTTT. As protein: CATSRSTNQPQHF.

This clonotype was observed a handful of times. The rearrangement uses TRBV12-5 and TRBJ2-7; D gene uncertain. This CDR3 is built from 11 residues. The germline CDR1 and CDR2 sequences are LGHNT and FRNRAP. V lost 6 bases to trimming and J lost 9 bases, with 12 bases between them. CDR3 nucleotide sequence: TGTGCTAGTGGCGGTACAGCGCTGCAGTACTTC. Its translation: CASGGTALQYF. Full variable domain (missing parts from reference TRBV12-5 and TRBJ2-7): DARVTQTPRHKVTEMGQEVTMRCQPILGHNTVFWYRQTMMQGLELLAYFRNRAPLDDSGMPKDRFSAEMPDATLATLKIQPSEPRDSAVYFCASGGTALQYFGPGTRLTVT.

Only a few counts were recorded for this clonotype. The chain combines TRBV29-1 with TRBJ2-2; TRBD1 matches at 10 bases. V dropped 7 bases and J dropped 7; count of bases not matched to a gene: 6. The CDR3 has 13 residues. The germline V gene encodes CDR1 SQVTM and CDR2 ANQGSEA. CDR3 protein: CSAGTGDIGELFF. The CDR3 coding sequence is TGCAGCGCCGGGACAGGGGATATCGGGGAGCTGTTTTTT.

The chain has TRBV29-1 and TRBJ1-1, with unresolved D. The CDR3 loop spans 11 amino acids. The germline V gene encodes CDR1 SQVTM and CDR2 ANQGSEA. The V gene lost 4 bases and the J gene lost 10 bases, with 13 bases spanning the gap. The CDR3 sequence: CSVALGIGAFF. In DNA, the CDR3 is TGCAGCGTTGCCCTAGGGATCGGAGCTTTCTTT.

There are a few counts of this clonotype. The CDR3 reads CASSPGVGGTIYF. The CDR3 DNA follows: TGTGCCAGCAGCCCAGGGGTTGGAGGCACCATATATTTT. V and J are TRBV11-2 and TRBJ1-3; D is perhaps TRBD1 (6 bases). Trimming shortened V by 5 bases and J by 9 bases, and 14 bases separated the two germline ends. In germline, CDR1 is SGHAT, CDR2 FQNNGV. The CDR3 runs 13 residues.

The chain links TRBV20-1 to TRBJ2-1, with TRBD2 as a possible D gene (6 bases). V was cut by 6 bases and J by 3 bases, with 21 bases left in between. This CDR3 has 16 amino acids. Germline values: CDR1 DFQATT, CDR2 SNEGSKA (reference sequence). The chain's CDR3 is CSATPSRETGYNEQFF. CDR3 nucleotide sequence: TGCAGTGCAACCCCCTCACGGGAGACGGGCTACAATGAGCAGTTCTTC.